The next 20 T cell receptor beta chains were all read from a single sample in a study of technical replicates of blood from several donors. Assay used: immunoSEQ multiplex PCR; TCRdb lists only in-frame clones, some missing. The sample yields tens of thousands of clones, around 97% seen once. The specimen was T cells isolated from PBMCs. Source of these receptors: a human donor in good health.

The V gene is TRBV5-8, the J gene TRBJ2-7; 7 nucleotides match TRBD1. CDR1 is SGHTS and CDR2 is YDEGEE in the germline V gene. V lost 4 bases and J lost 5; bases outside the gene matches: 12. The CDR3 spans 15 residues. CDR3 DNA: TGTGCCAGCAGCCTGTACAGGGGCGCAGTAAACGAGCAGTACTTC. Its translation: CASSLYRGAVNEQYF.

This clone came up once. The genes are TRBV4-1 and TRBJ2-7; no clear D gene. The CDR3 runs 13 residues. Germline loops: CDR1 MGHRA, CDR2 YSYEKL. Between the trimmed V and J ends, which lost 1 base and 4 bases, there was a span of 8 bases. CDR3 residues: CASSQVPRYEQYF. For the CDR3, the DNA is TGCGCCAGCAGCCAAGTACCCAGATACGAGCAGTACTTC.

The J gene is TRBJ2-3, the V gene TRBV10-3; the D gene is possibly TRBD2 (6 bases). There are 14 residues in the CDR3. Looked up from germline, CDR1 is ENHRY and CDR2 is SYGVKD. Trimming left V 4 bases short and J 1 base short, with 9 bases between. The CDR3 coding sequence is TGTGCCATCAGTGCCGGGACTGGCACAGATACGCAGTATTTT. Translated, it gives CAISAGTGTDTQYF.

This chain's CDR3 is CASSLGLATYEQYF. CDR3 in DNA: TGTGCCAGCAGTTTAGGACTAGCGACCTACGAGCAGTACTTC. The chain combines TRBV28 with TRBJ2-7, with 9 bases aligning to TRBD2. Germline loops: CDR1 MDHEN, CDR2 SYDVKM. The CDR3 length is 14 residues. V lost 2 bases to trimming and J lost 2 bases; unmatched junction nucleotides: 1.

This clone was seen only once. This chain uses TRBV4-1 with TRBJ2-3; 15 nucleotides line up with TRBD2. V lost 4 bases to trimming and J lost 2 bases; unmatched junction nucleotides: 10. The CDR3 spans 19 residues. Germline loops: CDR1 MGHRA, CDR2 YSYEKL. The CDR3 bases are TGCGCCAGCAGCCGGATGGGACTAGCGGGAGGCGGGTACACAGATACGCAGTATTTT. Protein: CASSRMGLAGGGYTDTQYF.

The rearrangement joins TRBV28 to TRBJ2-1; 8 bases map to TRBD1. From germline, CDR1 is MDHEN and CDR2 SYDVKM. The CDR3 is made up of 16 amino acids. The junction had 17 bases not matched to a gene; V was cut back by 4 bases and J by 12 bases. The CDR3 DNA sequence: TGTGCCAGCAGTTCGAATTCAGGACAGGGAGTTTTGGGGCAGTTCTTC. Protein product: CASSSNSGQGVLGQFF.

The CDR3 sequence is CASSQLYGGGKSYEQYF. CDR3 bases: TGCGCCAGCAGCCAGCTTTATGGAGGAGGAAAATCCTACGAGCAGTACTTC. The V call is TRBV4-1, the J call TRBJ2-7; TRBD2 might be the D (5 bases). CDR1 is MGHRA and CDR2 is YSYEKL in the germline V gene. This CDR3 is 17 amino acids long. V was clipped by 3 bases and J by 1 base, with 19 bases between them.

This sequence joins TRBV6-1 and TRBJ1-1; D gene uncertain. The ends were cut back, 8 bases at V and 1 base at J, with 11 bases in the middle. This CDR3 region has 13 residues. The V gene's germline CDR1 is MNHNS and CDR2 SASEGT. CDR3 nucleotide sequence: TGTGCCAGCTTGCGGTCCCAGAACACTGAAGCTTTCTTT. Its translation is CASLRSQNTEAFF.

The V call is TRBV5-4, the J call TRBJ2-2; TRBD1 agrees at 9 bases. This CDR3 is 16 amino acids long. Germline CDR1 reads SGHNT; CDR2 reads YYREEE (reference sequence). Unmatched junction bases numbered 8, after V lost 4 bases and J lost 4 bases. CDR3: CASSPPDRGGTGELFF. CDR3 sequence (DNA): TGTGCCAGCAGCCCCCCAGACAGGGGGGGCACCGGGGAGCTGTTTTTT. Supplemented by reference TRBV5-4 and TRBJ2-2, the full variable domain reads ETGVTQSPTHLIKTRGQQVTLRCSSQSGHNTVSWYQQALGQGPQFIFQYYREEENGRGNFPPRFSGLQFPNYSSELNVNALELDDSALYLCASSPPDRGGTGELFFGEGSRLTVL.

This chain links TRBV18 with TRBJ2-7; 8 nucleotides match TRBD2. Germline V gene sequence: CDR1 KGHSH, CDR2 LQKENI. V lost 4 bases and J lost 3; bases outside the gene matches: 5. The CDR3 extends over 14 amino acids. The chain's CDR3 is CASSLGGGNYEQYF. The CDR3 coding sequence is TGTGCCAGCTCACTTGGCGGGGGGAACTACGAGCAGTACTTC.

The CDR3 is CASSFGTSVYNEQFF. CDR3 DNA sequence: TGTGCCAGCAGTTTTGGGACTAGCGTCTACAATGAGCAGTTCTTC. V gene TRBV27 combines with J gene TRBJ2-1; TRBD2 agrees at 10 bases. The germline V gene has CDR1 MNHEY and CDR2 SMNVEV (reference sequence). The CDR3 is 15 amino acids. Trimming removed 3 bases from V and 3 bases from J; junction bases left unmatched: 2.

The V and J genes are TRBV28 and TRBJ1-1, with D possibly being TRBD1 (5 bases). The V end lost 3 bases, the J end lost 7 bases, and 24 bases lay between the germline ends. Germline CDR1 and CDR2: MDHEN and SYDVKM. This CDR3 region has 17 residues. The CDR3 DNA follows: TGTGCCAGCAGTTTGAGTGGCGGGGGTATATCTCACAATGAAGCTTTCTTT. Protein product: CASSLSGGGISHNEAFF.

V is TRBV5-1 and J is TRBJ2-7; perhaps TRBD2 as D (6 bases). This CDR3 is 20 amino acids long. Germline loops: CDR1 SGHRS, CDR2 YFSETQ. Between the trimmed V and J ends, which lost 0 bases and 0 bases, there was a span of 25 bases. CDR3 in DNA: TGCGCCAGCAGCTTGGTGAGGCCGGCCTCCGGCGGGGTCTTCTCCTACGAGCAGTACTTC. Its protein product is CASSLVRPASGGVFSYEQYF.

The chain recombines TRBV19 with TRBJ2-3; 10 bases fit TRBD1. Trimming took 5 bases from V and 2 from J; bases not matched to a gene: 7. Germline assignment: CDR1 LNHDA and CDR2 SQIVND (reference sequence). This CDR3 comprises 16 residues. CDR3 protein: CASSARDRGYTDTQYF. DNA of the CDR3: TGTGCCAGTAGTGCCCGGGACAGGGGATACACAGATACGCAGTATTTT.

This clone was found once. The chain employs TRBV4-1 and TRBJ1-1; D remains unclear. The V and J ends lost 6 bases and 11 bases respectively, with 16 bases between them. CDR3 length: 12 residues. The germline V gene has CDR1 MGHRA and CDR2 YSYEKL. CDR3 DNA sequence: TGCGCCAGCAGTGAAGAAACAGCTGGCGCTTTCTTT. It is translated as CASSEETAGAFF.

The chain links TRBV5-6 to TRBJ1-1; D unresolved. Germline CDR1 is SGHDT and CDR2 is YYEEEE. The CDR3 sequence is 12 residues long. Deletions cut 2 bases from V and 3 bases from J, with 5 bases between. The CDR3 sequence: CASSFRDTEAFF. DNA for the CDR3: TGTGCCAGCAGCTTCCGGGACACTGAAGCTTTCTTT.

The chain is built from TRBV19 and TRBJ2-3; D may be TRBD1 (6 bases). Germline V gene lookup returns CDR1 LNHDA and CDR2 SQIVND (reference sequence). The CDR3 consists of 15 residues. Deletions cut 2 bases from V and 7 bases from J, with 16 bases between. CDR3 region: CASSITVGGQHTQYF. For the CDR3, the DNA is TGTGCCAGTAGTATAACGGTTGGGGGACAACATACGCAGTATTTT.

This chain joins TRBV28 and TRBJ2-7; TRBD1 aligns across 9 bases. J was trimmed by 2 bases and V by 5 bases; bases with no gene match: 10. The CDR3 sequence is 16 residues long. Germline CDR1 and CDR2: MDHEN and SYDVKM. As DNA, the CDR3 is TGTGCCAGCAGTCGAAGCCGGGACAGGGCCACCTACGAGCAGTACTTC. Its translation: CASSRSRDRATYEQYF.

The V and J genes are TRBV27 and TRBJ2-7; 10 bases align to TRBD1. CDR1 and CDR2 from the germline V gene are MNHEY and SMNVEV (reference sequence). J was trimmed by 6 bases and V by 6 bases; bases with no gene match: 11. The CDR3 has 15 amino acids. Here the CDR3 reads CASSPPGQGIREQYF. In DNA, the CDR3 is TGTGCCAGCAGCCCTCCGGGACAGGGGATCCGCGAGCAGTACTTC.

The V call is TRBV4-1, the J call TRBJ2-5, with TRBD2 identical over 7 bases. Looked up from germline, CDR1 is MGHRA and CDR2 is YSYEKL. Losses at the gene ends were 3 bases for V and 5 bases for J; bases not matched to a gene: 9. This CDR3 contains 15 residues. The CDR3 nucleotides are TGCGCCAGCAGCCAGAGGGCCATCGGGGGGGAGACCCAGTACTTC. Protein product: CASSQRAIGGETQYF.